This is a list of T cell receptor beta chains from one sample in a study of immune heterogeneity within non-small cell lung tumors. MiXCR, run by TCRdb on the multiplex PCR reads, gives a single entry per CDR3 protein. The table lists 20,000 to 25,000 distinct CDR3 sequences, less than 35% of them singletons, with around 4.1% in the top ten. Sequencing was carried out using lung tumor tissue. The receptors derive from a man aged 40-49 years with non-small cell lung cancer. Each CDR3 is given with its conserved first and last residue. D genes are given only for firm matches. Part of the rows lack a size; the others show once, few, many or a class for expanded clones.

j_call clone_size d_call v_call cdr3_nt cdr3_aa
TRBJ1-1 few - TRBV20-1 TGCAGTGCTGCCCCGGGGCCCTCAGGGTACACTGAAGCTTTCTTT CSAAPGPSGYTEAFF
TRBJ1-4 many - TRBV9 TGTGCCAGCAGCGGCAGCTTTGGTGAAAAACTGTTTTTT CASSGSFGEKLFF
TRBJ2-4 few - TRBV7-2 TGTGCCAGCAGCTTAGCACCAGGGGGGGTCTTAGGCATTCAGTACTTC CASSLAPGGVLGIQYF
TRBJ2-7 - - TRBV20-1 TGCAGTGCTCAAGCCCTGGCGGAAAGGGGCGAGCAGTACTTC CSAQALAERGEQYF
TRBJ2-3 few TRBD2 TRBV5-1 TGCGCCAGCAGCCGTCACTCTAGCGGGGAGACCACAGATACGCAGTATTTT CASSRHSSGETTDTQYF
TRBJ2-3 many - TRBV5-1 TGCGCCAGCAGCTTGGGTGGAGGGAGCACAGATACGCAGTATTTT CASSLGGGSTDTQYF
TRBJ2-3 many - TRBV13 TGTGCCAGCAGCAGCACAGGGACCACAGATACGCAGTATTTT CASSSTGTTDTQYF
TRBJ2-3 few TRBD2 TRBV20-1 TGCAGTGCTAGTAGGACTAGCGGAGATACGCAGTATTTT CSASRTSGDTQYF
TRBJ2-7 few TRBD1 TRBV6-5 TGTGCCAGCAGTTACTCTAAGGCAGGGGGTTCTTACGAGCAGTACTTC CASSYSKAGGSYEQYF
TRBJ2-5 - - TRBV3-1 TGTGCCAGCAGCCAATCGCTAGTGGGAGTGGAGACCCAGTACTTC CASSQSLVGVETQYF
TRBJ2-1 - TRBD2 TRBV24-1 TGTTCCACCAGTGGGACTAGCGAAAGCTCCTACAATGAGCAGTTCTTC CSTSGTSESSYNEQFF
TRBJ2-1 many - TRBV5-1 TGCGCCAGCAGCCTAGAAGGGGACCGCAATGAGCAGTTCTTC CASSLEGDRNEQFF
TRBJ2-7 - - TRBV5-4 TGTGCCAGCAGCTTCGGTCGGGCGGACATAGCCTACGTGCAGTATTTC CASSFGRADIAYVQYF
TRBJ2-1 - - TRBV19 TGTGCCAGTAGTATAGTAGCGACCTCCTACAATGAGCAGTTCTTC CASSIVATSYNEQFF